This T cell receptor (beta chain) appears in the sequencing data of a study of blood T cell repertoires in COVID-19. The age range of participants was 18 to 89 years, with residence in about two dozen US areas. Notes on this clone: This specimen includes other DNA sequences encoding the same CDR3.

In the original analysis: Amplifying reference gene primers gave estimates of nucleated cell counts. Sequencing used immunoSEQ multiplex PCR; TCRdb keeps in-frame clones, though not all of them. From that table come the V and J calls and clone size; the DNA was used to work out D and trimming. The sample comprises some 190,000 clones, nearly 90% of which are singletons, and 2% to 2.5% rests with the top ten. The sample comprised PBMCs or T cells enriched from blood (not recorded which). The sequence derives from a woman aged 40 to 49 with acute COVID-19.

The CDR3 is CASSLVGGAADTQYF. CDR3 nucleotide sequence: TGTGCCAGCAGCTTAGTCGGGGGGGCTGCAGATACGCAGTATTTT. This chain connects TRBV7-2 to TRBJ2-3; the match to TRBD2 covers 8 bases. Germline V gives CDR1 SGHTA, CDR2 FQGNSA. CDR3 length equals 15 residues. The J segment lost 4 bases and the V segment lost 1 base, leaving 4 bases of the junction unmatched.